This T cell receptor (beta chain) stems from a study of blood T cell repertoires in COVID-19 (dated by TCRdb to the early 2020s). Regarding the complete study: Samples from collaborators originated in the United States, Italy and Spain and spanned both the acute and convalescent phases of COVID-19. The material from the prospective study consisted of cDNA or gDNA derived from T cells, B-cell-depleted T cells, or PBMCs. Deeply sampled blood TCRbeta repertoires from subjects exposed to, actively infected with, or recovered from COVID-19 were included in the dataset. The repertoires were made available in a free public database intended to serve as a resource for research on the immune response to SARS-CoV-2. The samples were drawn from two sources: the first 160 participants of the ongoing ImmuneRACE study, and approximately 1,300 subjects contributed by 6 global collaborators. A de-identified subject ID, COVID-19 status, age in years and sex were almost always included in the sample metadata. Where available, HLA class I and class II types were obtained from metadata supplied by the sample provider rather than from assay-based typing. Here is what the overall study found, with its caveats: Clinical and demographic metadata were provided uncurated, with the amount varying by source and participant.

Collaborating institutions collected whole blood in K2EDTA tubes following their own protocols. Collaborator samples were shipped for TCRbeta analysis as frozen whole blood, isolated PBMCs, or DNA extracted from either sample type. In the case of this clone: No cognate antigen has been identified for it. Base qualities are missing; no much larger clone stands one base away.

TCRbeta CDR3 regions were amplified from genomic DNA by means of the immunoSEQ Assay, a bias-controlled multiplex PCR. The authors' analysis ran thus. The number of nucleated cells in each sample was estimated by amplification of reference gene primers within the assay. To quantify the absolute abundance of each unique TCRbeta CDR3 rearrangement, sequence reads were collapsed and filtered. For each sample, productive Simpson clonality was calculated by taking the square root of Simpson's diversity index across productive rearrangements. This immuneACCESS table, as held by TCRdb, lists in-frame sequences with V and J called but not all clones. Of the missing ones, under half trace to an unresolved V gene in checked studies; the others have no known cause. Clonal size and the V and J genes are those of that table, whereas D and trimming came from the DNA. Across this sample there are approximately 90,000 clones, with around 87% seen only once. The ten biggest clones cover 7% to 9% of the sample.

Between the V and J ends, shortened by 3 bases and 4 bases respectively, the junction contains 12 bases. Inclusive of the bounding cysteine and phenylalanine, the CDR3 is 14 residues long. The CDR3 DNA has 42 bases and is translated from base 1. CDR1 and CDR2, per the germline V gene, are MDHEN and SYDVKM. The sequenced material came from peripheral blood. The receptor chain draws on TRBV28 and TRBJ1-2; no D gene can be assigned with confidence. The clonotype comes from a human donor with acute or convalescent COVID-19. The donor label of this sample is uncertain. DNA sequence: TGTGCCAGCAGTTTCGGAGGGAGGCCCTATGGCTACACCTTC. This sequence encodes CASSFGGRPYGYTF.